This TCR beta chain was sequenced in a study of early T cells in non-severe SARS-CoV-2 infection. Across the whole study: Sequencing of unsorted whole blood was done on bulk RNA, leaving chains unpaired. Broader study findings: VDJdb-based annotation leaned toward anti-spike CD8 responses and missed private and CD4 specificities.

As part of library construction, unique molecular identifiers were attached to individual cDNA molecules. In TCRdb, the 5' RACE reads were re-called with MiXCR into one record per CDR3 protein. The table lists under 85,000 distinct CDR3 sequences, about 11% of them singletons, with less than 7% in the top ten. This clonotype was counted ten times or more. The antigen remains unidentified. The germline V and J ends were trimmed by 3 bases and 3 bases, with 14 bases remaining between them. CDR1 and CDR2 (germline): PRHDT, FYEKMQ (reference sequence). The CDR3 runs 15 residues. The specimen was whole blood. The chain couples TRBV13 to TRBJ1-1; D gene ambiguous. The sequence was collected from an adult who was a healthcare worker with PCR-confirmed SARS-CoV-2 infection or an uninfected control (not recorded which). The CDR3, as DNA: TGTGCCAGCAGCTTGGGTACGGAGTCCCACACTGAAGCTTTCTTT. It translates to CASSLGTESHTEAFF.